Listed below are T cell receptor beta chains from one sample, sequenced in a study of healthy donors' naive CD4 and CD8 T cells. TCRdb re-derived calls from the reads in MiXCR, one entry per CDR3 protein. The data show approximately 200,000 distinct CDR3 sequences, about 76% seen once. The sequenced sample consisted of naive CD4+ and CD8+ T cells sorted from blood, pooled from several donors. Receptor source: a pool of human donors in good health; the sample pools cells from several healthy donors. Each CDR3 is given with its conserved first and last residue. Fields, in order: CDR3 length, J gene, V gene, clone size, D gene, CDR3 protein, CDR3 DNA. A D gene is named only where the DNA matches it firmly. Clone sizes are given selectively: once, few, many, or a class where the clone is expanded.

14	TRBJ1-3	TRBV14	-	-	CASRRGSSGNTIYF	TGTGCCAGCAGACGAGGGAGCTCTGGAAACACCATATATTTT
15	TRBJ2-1	TRBV6-5	-	-	CASSSGQDFANEQFF	TGTGCCAGCAGTTCGGGACAAGACTTCGCCAATGAGCAGTTCTTC
16	TRBJ1-1	TRBV7-9	few	-	CASSLAPGPMNTEAFF	TGTGCCAGCAGCTTAGCTCCGGGACCCATGAACACTGAAGCTTTCTTT
16	TRBJ2-7	TRBV29-1	-	TRBD2	CSAEGVLAGDSYEQYF	TGCAGCGCCGAGGGCGTCCTAGCGGGAGACTCCTACGAGCAGTACTTC
16	TRBJ2-7	TRBV6-5	-	TRBD1	CASSYSLTGVSHEQYF	TGTGCCAGCAGTTACTCTTTGACAGGGGTGTCCCACGAGCAGTACTTC
12	TRBJ2-7	TRBV2	-	-	CASRADSYEQYF	TGTGCCAGCAGGGCGGACAGCTACGAGCAGTACTTC
11	TRBJ2-1	TRBV29-1	-	TRBD2	CSVEGLAEQFF	TGCAGCGTTGAAGGACTAGCGGAGCAGTTCTTC
15	TRBJ1-2	TRBV19	-	-	CASSTGRFSHRGYTF	TGTGCCAGTAGTACGGGGCGGTTCAGTCACCGTGGCTACACCTTC
12	TRBJ1-1	TRBV29-1	-	-	CSVLQGNTEAFF	TGCAGCGTTTTACAGGGGAACACTGAAGCTTTCTTT
16	TRBJ2-3	TRBV6-5	few	-	CASSSGRRALPDTQYF	TGTGCCAGCAGTTCCGGACGTCGTGCGTTACCAGATACGCAGTATTTT
11	TRBJ2-1	TRBV6-5	many	-	CASSRYNEQFF	TGTGCCAGCAGTCGTTACAATGAGCAGTTCTTC
11	TRBJ2-1	TRBV29-1	few	-	CSVVGDNEQFF	TGCAGCGTTGTAGGGGACAATGAGCAGTTCTTC
13	TRBJ1-2	TRBV29-1	-	TRBD1	CSVRTDRRFGYTF	TGCAGCGTCAGGACGGACAGGCGATTTGGCTACACCTTC
15	TRBJ2-5	TRBV5-6	few	TRBD1	CASSLAKGQGETQYF	TGTGCCAGCAGCTTGGCCAAGGGACAGGGAGAGACCCAGTACTTC
13	TRBJ2-1	TRBV27	-	-	CASFGGPHFKQFF	TGTGCCAGCTTCGGAGGGCCCCATTTTAAGCAGTTCTTC
14	TRBJ1-1	TRBV7-2	-	-	CASSYRAGSTEAFF	TGTGCCAGCAGCTACAGGGCGGGGAGCACTGAAGCTTTCTTT
16	TRBJ2-6	TRBV6-5	-	TRBD1	CASSSGQGGGANVLTF	TGTGCCAGCAGCTCGGGACAGGGTGGCGGGGCCAACGTCCTGACTTTC
17	TRBJ1-2	TRBV6-5	-	-	CASSYSMQPAKAPGYTF	TGTGCCAGCAGTTACTCGATGCAGCCGGCGAAAGCCCCCGGCTACACCTTC
16	TRBJ2-7	TRBV6-5	-	TRBD1	CASSRADRRSAYEQYF	TGTGCCAGCTCGAGGGCGGACAGGCGGTCCGCATACGAGCAGTACTTC
15	TRBJ2-1	TRBV10-3	-	TRBD2	CAIQGLAGGSGEQFF	TGTGCCATTCAGGGACTAGCGGGAGGAAGTGGTGAGCAGTTCTTC
13	TRBJ2-3	TRBV19	-	-	CASSGRTTDTQYF	TGTGCCAGTAGTGGCAGGACAACAGATACGCAGTATTTT
11	TRBJ2-5	TRBV10-3	-	-	CAISERETQYF	TGTGCCATCAGTGAGCGGGAGACCCAGTACTTC
16	TRBJ2-1	TRBV15	few	-	CATTSVGRGLNNEQFF	TGTGCCACCACCTCAGTCGGCAGGGGCCTCAACAATGAGCAGTTCTTC
13	TRBJ1-2	TRBV30	-	-	CAWRMHGHYGYTF	TGTGCCTGGAGGATGCACGGCCACTATGGCTACACCTTC
15	TRBJ2-1	TRBV12-3/TRBV12-4	-	-	CASSSTPLSYNEQFF	TGTGCCAGCAGTTCTACCCCCCTCTCCTACAATGAGCAGTTCTTC
15	TRBJ1-2	TRBV21-1	-	-	CASSKRPDRDYGYTF	TGTGCCAGCAGCAAAAGACCGGACAGGGACTATGGCTACACCTTC
12	TRBJ2-1	TRBV29-1	-	TRBD2	CSGREGYNEQFF	TGCAGTGGGCGGGAGGGCTACAATGAGCAGTTCTTC
16	TRBJ2-2	TRBV29-1	-	-	CSVEDLASGNTGELFF	TGCAGCGTTGAAGATCTGGCCAGCGGGAACACCGGGGAGCTGTTTTTT
14	TRBJ2-2	TRBV19	-	TRBD2	CASIREGVTGELFF	TGTGCCAGTATAAGGGAGGGTGTCACCGGGGAGCTGTTTTTT
15	TRBJ2-7	TRBV5-1	-	TRBD2	CASGGTSGSPYEQYF	TGCGCCAGCGGTGGGACTAGCGGGAGTCCCTACGAGCAGTACTTC
15	TRBJ2-7	TRBV6-2/TRBV6-3	once	TRBD1	CASSPTGQGIDEQYF	TGTGCCAGCAGTCCCACGGGACAGGGTATAGACGAGCAGTACTTC
13	TRBJ1-1	TRBV12-3/TRBV12-4	-	-	CASSDGGRHEAFF	TGTGCCAGCAGTGACGGGGGGAGGCATGAAGCTTTCTTT
17	TRBJ2-3	TRBV4-3	-	-	CASSPSRGTGEIDTQYF	TGCGCCAGCAGCCCCTCAAGGGGGACGGGTGAAATAGATACGCAGTATTTT
14	TRBJ2-1	TRBV10-3	-	TRBD2	CAISRGGTYNEQFF	TGTGCCATCAGCCGCGGGGGGACCTACAATGAGCAGTTCTTC
14	TRBJ1-3	TRBV18	-	-	CASSPIDTGNTIYF	TGTGCCAGCTCACCTATCGACACTGGAAACACCATATATTTT
16	TRBJ1-1	TRBV19	-	-	CASSSDRQAENTEAFF	TGTGCCAGTAGCAGCGATCGACAGGCGGAGAACACTGAAGCTTTCTTT
13	TRBJ1-2	TRBV29-1	-	TRBD1	CSAGDRASYGYTF	TGCAGCGCCGGAGACAGGGCCTCCTATGGCTACACCTTC
13	TRBJ1-1	TRBV29-1	-	-	CSQQGIVGAEAFF	TGCAGTCAGCAGGGGATAGTGGGCGCTGAAGCTTTCTTT
13	TRBJ1-1	TRBV29-1	few	-	CSVTASMNTEAFF	TGCAGCGTTACCGCCAGCATGAACACTGAAGCTTTCTTT
13	TRBJ2-5	TRBV14	-	-	CASSFRVEETQYF	TGTGCCAGCAGCTTCAGGGTCGAAGAGACCCAGTACTTC
14	TRBJ2-7	TRBV5-6	once	-	CASILGGNSYEQYF	TGTGCCAGCATCCTGGGAGGCAACTCCTACGAGCAGTACTTC
12	TRBJ1-2	TRBV20-1	-	-	CSAAGQKGGYTF	TGCAGTGCCGCGGGACAAAAGGGTGGCTACACCTTC